This T cell receptor beta chain came from a study of tumor and adjacent non-tumor tissue in lung cancer. About the research overall: Patients were aged about 30 to 80, some 10 men and about five women, stage I to III. Each sample yielded a few million productive TCRbeta reads on average.

No cell sorting was done before RNA was extracted from the tissue. The normal lung tissue was taken more than 3 cm from the tumor edge. Chemotherapy-naive patients with new lung cancer underwent thoracic surgery in China, August–late 2014. CDR1 MDHEN and CDR2 SYDVKM come from the germline V gene. The CDR3 runs to 11 residues. A note on this clonotype: At one end the junction does not follow the germline gene, possibly because of a read error.

Three rounds of nested PCR, following a modified ARM-PCR protocol, produced the TCRbeta library. From the multiplex PCR reads, TCRdb called clonotypes with MiXCR, one entry per CDR3 protein. Among 60,000 to 100,000 distinct CDR3 sequences listed, 76% were seen once. Specimen: distant non-tumor lung tissue. The source of this sequence is a man aged 70 or older with non-small cell lung cancer. The rearrangement links TRBV28 to TRBJ2-3; D is undetermined. CDR3 coding DNA: TGTGCCTCCAGCGTGCTAGATATGCAGTATTTT. This translates into CASSVLDMQYF.